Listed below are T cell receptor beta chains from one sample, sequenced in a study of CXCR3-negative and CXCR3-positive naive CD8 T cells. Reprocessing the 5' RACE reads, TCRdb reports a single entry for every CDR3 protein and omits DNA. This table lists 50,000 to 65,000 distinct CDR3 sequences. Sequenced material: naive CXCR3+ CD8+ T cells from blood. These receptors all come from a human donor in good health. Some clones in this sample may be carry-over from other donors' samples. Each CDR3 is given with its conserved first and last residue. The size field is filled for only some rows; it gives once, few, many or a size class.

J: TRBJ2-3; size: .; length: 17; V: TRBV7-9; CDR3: CASRFLLRGPLTDTQYF
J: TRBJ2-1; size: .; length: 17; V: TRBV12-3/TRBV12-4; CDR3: CASSPRLAGLTGNEQFF
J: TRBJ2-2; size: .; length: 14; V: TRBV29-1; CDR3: CSVVATGNTGELFF
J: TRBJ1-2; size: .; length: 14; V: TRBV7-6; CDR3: CASSQGQDDYGYTF
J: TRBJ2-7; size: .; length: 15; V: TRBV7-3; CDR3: CASSLTIGQGDEQYF
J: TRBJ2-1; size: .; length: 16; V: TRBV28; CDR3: CASGPSAPSSYNEQFF
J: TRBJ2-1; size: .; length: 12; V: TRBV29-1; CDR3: CSVSNRGGEQFF
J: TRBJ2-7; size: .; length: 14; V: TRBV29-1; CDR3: CSVEDLTPGGEQYF
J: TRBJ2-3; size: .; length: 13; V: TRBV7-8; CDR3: CASSLGEDHTQYF
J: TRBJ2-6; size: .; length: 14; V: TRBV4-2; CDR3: CASSHWVGANVLTF
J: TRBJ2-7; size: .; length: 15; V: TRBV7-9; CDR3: CASSLAEEYSYEQYF
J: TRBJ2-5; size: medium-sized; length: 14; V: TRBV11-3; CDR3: CASSHRSSRETQYF
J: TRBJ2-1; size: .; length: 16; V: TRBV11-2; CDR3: CASSFTGAGVEDEQFF
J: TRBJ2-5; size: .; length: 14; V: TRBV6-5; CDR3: CASSYLRHREDQYF
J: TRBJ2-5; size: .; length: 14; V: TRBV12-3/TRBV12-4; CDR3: CASSGTGYQETQYF
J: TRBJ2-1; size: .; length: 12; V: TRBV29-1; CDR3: CSVVKGAGEQFF
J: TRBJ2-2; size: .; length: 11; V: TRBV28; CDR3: CASTNTGELFF
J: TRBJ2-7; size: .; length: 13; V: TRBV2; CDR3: CASSLSQGYEQYF
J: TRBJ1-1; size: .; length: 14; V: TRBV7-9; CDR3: CASSLTEAGPEAFF
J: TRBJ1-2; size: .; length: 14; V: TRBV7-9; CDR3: CASSLVDRSYGYTF
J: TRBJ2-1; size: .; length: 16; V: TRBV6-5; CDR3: CASRDGLGVAYNEQFF
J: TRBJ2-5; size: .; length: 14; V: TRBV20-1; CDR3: CSGGDSAFQETQYF
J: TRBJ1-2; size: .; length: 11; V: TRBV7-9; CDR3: CASSVDTTDTF
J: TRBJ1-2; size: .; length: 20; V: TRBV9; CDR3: CASSVGPQGRSPEVAYGYTF
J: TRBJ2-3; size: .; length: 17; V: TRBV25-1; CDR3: CASSEIGVLSSTDTQYF
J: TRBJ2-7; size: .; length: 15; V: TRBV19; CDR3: CASSGGLAGVYEQYF
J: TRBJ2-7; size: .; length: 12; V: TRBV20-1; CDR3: CSAGTGLGEQYF
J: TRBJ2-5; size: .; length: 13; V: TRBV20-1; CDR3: CSARDPSLETQYF
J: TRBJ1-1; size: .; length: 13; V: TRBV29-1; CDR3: CSAWDRGRTEAFF
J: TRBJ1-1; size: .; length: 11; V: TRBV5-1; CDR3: CASSSGPRAFF
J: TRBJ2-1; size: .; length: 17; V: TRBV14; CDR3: CASSQLWGDSPWNEQFF
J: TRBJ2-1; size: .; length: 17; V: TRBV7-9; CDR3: CASSSLDPDRAGNEQFF
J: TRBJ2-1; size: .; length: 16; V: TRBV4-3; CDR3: CASSQDMLGPYNEQFF
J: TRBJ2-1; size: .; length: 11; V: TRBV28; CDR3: CASSLGTSGFF
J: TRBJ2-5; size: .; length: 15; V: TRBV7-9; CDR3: CASSSIDRGGETQYF
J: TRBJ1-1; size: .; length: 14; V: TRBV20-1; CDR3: CSARAPGGHTEAFF
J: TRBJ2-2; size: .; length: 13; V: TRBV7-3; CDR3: CASSATGSGELFF
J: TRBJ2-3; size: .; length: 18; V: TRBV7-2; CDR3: CASSLETSWGGYTDTQYF
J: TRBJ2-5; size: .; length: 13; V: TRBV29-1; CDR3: CSVAAWGQETQYF
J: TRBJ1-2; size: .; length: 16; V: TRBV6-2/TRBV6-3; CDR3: CASSYSKPLGDYGYTF
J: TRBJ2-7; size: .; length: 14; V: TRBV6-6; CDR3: CASSYQGPYYEQYF
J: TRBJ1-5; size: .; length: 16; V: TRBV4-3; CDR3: CASSQDRWGYDQPQHF
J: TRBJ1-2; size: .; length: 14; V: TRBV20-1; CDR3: CSAEGELANYGYTF
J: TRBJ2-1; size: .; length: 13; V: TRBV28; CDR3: CASSLVRSNEQFF
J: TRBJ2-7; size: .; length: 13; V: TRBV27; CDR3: CASSLSQGMEQYF
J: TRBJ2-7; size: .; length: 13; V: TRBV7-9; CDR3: CAIRQAGSYEQYF
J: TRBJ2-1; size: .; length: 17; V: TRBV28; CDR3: CASSRGPDPGENNEQFF
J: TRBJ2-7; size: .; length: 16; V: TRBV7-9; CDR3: CASSLGGPLIAYEQYF
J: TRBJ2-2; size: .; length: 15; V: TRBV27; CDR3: CASSSTGEGAGELFF
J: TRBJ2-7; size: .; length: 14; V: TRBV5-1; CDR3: CASSPSGLSYEQYF